These 28 T cell receptor beta chains were sequenced from one sample in a study of beta chain features in type 1 diabetes. The entirety of the isolated RNA underwent reverse transcription, so expressed TCRB transcripts were sequenced. The method was immunoSEQ multiplex PCR; TCRdb's version includes in-frame clones alone and lacks a portion of them. The data show roughly 150,000 clones, roughly 9% seen once. The sequencing sample was made of central memory CD4+ T cells from blood. These receptor sequences come from a woman under 30 in good health.

The chain recombines TRBV5-6 with TRBJ1-5; tentative D call: TRBD1 (5 bases). Trimming removed 2 bases at V and 7 bases at J, with 28 bases between. The germline V gene has CDR1 SGHDT and CDR2 YYEEEE. This CDR3 has 19 residues. The CDR3 region is CASSFREFGRRVLGQPQHF. CDR3 in DNA: TGTGCCAGCAGCTTCAGGGAATTCGGCCGAAGGGTCCTGGGGCAGCCCCAGCATTTT.

This clone was counted only a few times. The chain combines TRBV5-1 with TRBJ1-1, with D maybe TRBD1 (5 bases). Between the trimmed V and J ends, which lost 6 bases and 1 base, there was a span of 13 bases. The CDR3 contains 14 residues. The germline V gene has CDR1 SGHRS and CDR2 YFSETQ. The CDR3 region is CASNKDKGNTEAFF. DNA of the CDR3: TGCGCCAGCAATAAGGACAAAGGGAACACTGAAGCTTTCTTT.

A note on this clone: Sequence at one end of the junction differs from germline and may be a read error. This specimen includes other DNA sequences encoding the same CDR3. The genes are TRBV29-1 and TRBJ1-2; tentatively, D is TRBD1 (6 bases). Germline V lookup: CDR1 SQVTM, CDR2 ANQGSEA. This CDR3 spans 13 amino acids. The CDR3 sequence is CSVEDRGGSGYTF. The CDR3 nucleotides are TGCAGCGTTGAAGACCGGGGGGGCTCTGGCTACACTTTC.

This sequence joins TRBV6-6 and TRBJ2-7, with 12 bases lining up with TRBD1. Germline V gene data show CDR1 as MNHNY and CDR2 as SVGAGI (reference sequence). This CDR3 has 15 residues. V was pared by 4 bases and J by 5 bases, with 6 bases of the junction left unmatched. CDR3 loop: CASSFPGTGGDEQYF. CDR3 coding DNA: TGTGCCAGCAGTTTCCCCGGGACAGGGGGCGACGAGCAGTACTTC.

This CDR3 is CASSSPGNSNQPQHF. The CDR3 bases are TGTGCCAGCAGCTCGCCAGGGAATAGCAATCAGCCCCAGCATTTT. The chain has TRBV7-9 and TRBJ1-5; D may be TRBD1 (5 bases). This CDR3 region has 15 residues. CDR1 and CDR2 from the germline V gene are SEHNR and FQNEAQ (reference sequence). Trimming left V 4 bases short and J 0 bases short, with 10 bases between.

V is TRBV29-1 and J is TRBJ1-1, with D perhaps TRBD1 (6 bases). Germline lookup yields CDR1 SQVTM and CDR2 ANQGSEA. This CDR3 comprises 12 residues. V shed 4 bases and J shed 4 bases, with 10 bases lying between them. CDR3 nucleotides: TGCAGCGTTGTGGGGGCTGGCACTGAAGCTTTCTTT. It is translated as CSVVGAGTEAFF.

This clone has a handful of counts. The rearrangement uses TRBV5-4 and TRBJ1-1, with 7 bases identical to TRBD1. The CDR3 is 15 residues long. Germline trimming cut 4 bases from V and 4 bases from J; bases unmatched to any gene: 10. Germline V lookup: CDR1 SGHNT, CDR2 YYREEE (reference sequence). Here the CDR3 DNA reads TGTGCCAGCAGCGGATTCCGGGACAGTGGCACTGAAGCTTTCTTT. Its translation: CASSGFRDSGTEAFF.

This clone appeared many times. This chain connects TRBV29-1 to TRBJ1-1; no reliable D call. The V and J ends lost 1 base and 3 bases respectively, with 15 bases between them. This CDR3 comprises 15 residues. Germline V gene sequence: CDR1 SQVTM, CDR2 ANQGSEA. CDR3 residues: CSVEAWVGEDTEAFF. CDR3 in DNA: TGCAGCGTTGAAGCTTGGGTTGGGGAGGACACTGAAGCTTTCTTT. The full variable domain, in which reference TRBV29-1 and TRBJ1-1 provide the parts outside the CDR3, is SAVISQKPSRDICQRGTSLTIQCQVDSQVTMMFWYRQQPGQSLTLIATANQGSEATYESGFVIDKFPISRPNLTFSTLTVSNMSPEDSSIYLCSVEAWVGEDTEAFFGQGTRLTVV.

A few counts support this clone. This rearrangement joins TRBV7-2 to TRBJ1-1; 8 nucleotides agree with TRBD1. J gave up 5 bases and V 5 bases, and 7 bases lay outside the gene matches. CDR3 size: 14 residues. Germline assignment: CDR1 SGHTA and CDR2 FQGNSA. The CDR3 loop reads CASSPDRVATEAFF. For the CDR3, the DNA is TGTGCCAGCAGCCCGGACAGGGTGGCAACTGAAGCTTTCTTT. The full variable domain, with the rest looked up from reference TRBV7-2 and TRBJ1-1, is GAGVSQSPSNKVTEKGKDVELRCDPISGHTALYWYRQSLGQGLEFLIYFQGNSAPDKSGLPSDRFSAERTGGSVSTLTIQRTQQEDSAVYLCASSPDRVATEAFFGQGTRLTVV.

This clone has more than one count but fewer than ten. This chain joins TRBV2 and TRBJ2-2; maybe TRBD1 (6 bases). V dropped 6 bases and J dropped 6 bases, with 14 bases sitting between them. The CDR3 length is 14 residues. Germline V lookup: CDR1 SNHLY, CDR2 FYNNEI. CDR3 bases: TGTGCCAGCAGGCGGACAGATCATCCCGGGGAGCTGTTTTTT. It yields the protein CASRRTDHPGELFF.

This clone was seen a handful of times. The rearrangement links TRBV18 to TRBJ1-1; 8 bases align to TRBD1. There are 15 residues in the CDR3. V lost 4 bases and J lost 1; bases outside the gene matches: 5. Germline-derived CDR1 and CDR2 are KGHSH and LQKENI. The CDR3 reads CASSLTGVGNTEAFF. The CDR3 nucleotides read TGTGCCAGCTCACTGACAGGGGTTGGGAACACTGAAGCTTTCTTT.

This clone occurred many times. The germline gene is not matched at one end of the junction; a read error may be the cause. The chain is built from TRBV7-7 and TRBJ2-5; 7 nucleotides agree with TRBD2. Germline-derived CDR1 and CDR2 are SSHAT and FNYEAQ (reference sequence). The CDR3 totals 15 residues. The CDR3 is CASSLRRGSGETQYF. The DNA for the CDR3 is TGTGCTAGCAGCTTACGTCGCGGGAGTGGGGAGACCCAGTACTTC.

In this sample, this clone turned up a few times. The chain has TRBV19 and TRBJ2-3; 8 nucleotides agree with TRBD2. The CDR3 is 14 residues long. The junction had 6 bases not matched to a gene; V was cut back by 7 bases and J by 3 bases. The germline V gene encodes CDR1 LNHDA and CDR2 SQIVND (reference sequence). This chain's CDR3 is CASNPGGTTDTQYF. CDR3 in DNA: TGTGCCAGTAATCCGGGGGGGACAACAGATACGCAGTATTTT.

The chain links TRBV7-9 to TRBJ2-5; a possible D gene is TRBD1 (6 bases). The germline V gene has CDR1 SEHNR and CDR2 FQNEAQ (reference sequence). V dropped 2 bases and J dropped 4 bases, with 8 bases sitting between them. The CDR3 has 13 amino acids. In nucleotides, the CDR3 is TGTGCCAGCAGCTTACAGGACAGAGAGACCCAGTACTTC. This encodes CASSLQDRETQYF.

This clone was counted ten times or more. V usage is TRBV10-3 and J usage is TRBJ2-5, with D perhaps matching TRBD1 (7 bases). Per the germline V gene, CDR1 is ENHRY and CDR2 is SYGVKD. This CDR3 comprises 16 residues. Deletions cut 5 bases from V and 2 bases from J, with 18 bases between. The CDR3 DNA sequence: TGTGCCATCAGTCCCAAAGGAGGGGGCAGGCAAGAGACCCAGTACTTC. This encodes CAISPKGGGRQETQYF.

CDR3 nucleotides: TGTGCCAGCAGCCGAGAGCGGGGGGGCATAGAGACCCAGTACTTC. This codes for CASSRERGGIETQYF. This sequence joins TRBV2 and TRBJ2-5, with 10 bases fitting TRBD2. V lost 6 bases, J lost 4 bases, and 8 bases stayed unmatched. Germline CDR1 SNHLY, CDR2 FYNNEI. This CDR3 region has 15 residues.

This clone occurred a few times. The rearrangement links TRBV27 to TRBJ1-1; maybe TRBD1 (5 bases). This CDR3 spans 16 amino acids. CDR1 and CDR2 (germline): MNHEY, SMNVEV (reference sequence). V lost 6 bases, J lost 3 bases, and 20 bases lay in between. CDR3 residues: CASSLPRRVRDTEAFF. CDR3 coding DNA: TGTGCCAGCAGCCTCCCACGCAGGGTAAGGGACACTGAAGCTTTCTTT.

The chain employs TRBV4-1 and TRBJ1-4, with TRBD1 matching over 10 bases. The CDR3 extends over 15 amino acids. Unmatched junction bases numbered 2, after V lost 1 base and J lost 6 bases. Germline V lookup: CDR1 MGHRA, CDR2 YSYEKL. The CDR3 sequence: CASSQVGTGDEKLFF. In DNA form, the CDR3 reads TGCGCCAGCAGCCAAGTCGGGACAGGGGATGAAAAACTGTTTTTT.

The rearrangement joins TRBV28 to TRBJ1-3; D may be TRBD1 (5 bases). The CDR3 spans 14 residues. V was clipped by 7 bases and J by 3 bases, with 13 bases between them. Germline assignment: CDR1 MDHEN and CDR2 SYDVKM. The CDR3 protein is CASTSGGDGNTIYF. The CDR3 nucleotides are TGTGCCAGCACCTCCGGAGGGGATGGAAACACCATATATTTT.

The chain is built from TRBV2 and TRBJ1-3, with a possible D match to TRBD1 (5 bases). The V end was cut by 7 bases, the J end by 0 bases, with 7 bases between. Germline V CDR1 and CDR2: SNHLY, FYNNEI. The CDR3 has 13 amino acids. CDR3 coding DNA: TGTGCCAGCAACCAGGGCTCTGGAAACACCATATATTTT. This sequence encodes CASNQGSGNTIYF. Together with reference TRBV2 and TRBJ1-3, the CDR3 gives the full variable domain: EPEVTQTPSHQVTQMGQEVILRCVPISNHLYFYWYRQILGQKVEFLVSFYNNEISEKSEIFDDQFSVERPDGSNFTLKIRSTKLEDSAMYFCASNQGSGNTIYFGEGSWLTVV.

There are many counts of this clone. V is TRBV7-3 and J is TRBJ2-3, with TRBD2 matching over 11 bases. The trim removed 6 bases at V and 6 bases at J, leaving 11 bases unmatched. This CDR3 has 16 residues. Germline V CDR1 and CDR2: SGHTA, FQGTGA. Written as DNA, the CDR3 is TGTGCCAGCAGTCCTATAGCGGGGGGGGCTCGGGATACGCAGTATTTT. Encoded protein: CASSPIAGGARDTQYF.

The chain links TRBV19 to TRBJ1-5; TRBD1 agrees at 7 bases. This CDR3 has 14 residues. Trimming cost V 7 bases and J 3 bases; bases outside gene matches: 6. Germline values: CDR1 LNHDA, CDR2 SQIVND (reference sequence). CDR3 residues: CASTAGTVNQPQHF. The CDR3 DNA sequence: TGTGCCAGTACCGCGGGGACAGTCAATCAGCCCCAGCATTTT.

This clone was detected only a few times. The V and J genes are TRBV18 and TRBJ1-1, with TRBD1 identical over 7 bases. Germline lookup yields CDR1 KGHSH and CDR2 LQKENI. The CDR3 extends over 18 amino acids. Unmatched junction bases numbered 23, after V lost 3 bases and J lost 10 bases. The CDR3 coding sequence is TGTGCCAGCTCACCTCCCGGCTCCGGGACAGTCGCCGGCGTCGGAGCTTTCTTT. Its translation is CASSPPGSGTVAGVGAFF.

In its sample, this clone was seen a few times. V and J are TRBV4-3 and TRBJ2-3; a weak D match, TRBD1 (5 bases). Germline V gene data show CDR1 as LGHNA and CDR2 as YSLEER. The CDR3 covers 16 residues. Trimming took off 0 bases at V and 1 base at J, with 11 bases between the two ends. This CDR3 reads CASSQDRGTGTDTQYF. The CDR3 DNA reads TGCGCCAGCAGCCAAGATAGGGGAACAGGCACAGATACGCAGTATTTT.

This chain joins TRBV5-6 and TRBJ2-3, with 8 nucleotides matching TRBD2. Looked up from germline, CDR1 is SGHDT and CDR2 is YYEEEE. The V gene end was trimmed by 3 bases and the J gene end by 0 bases; junction bases not matched to a gene: 6. The CDR3 spans 16 residues. The DNA of the CDR3 is TGTGCCAGCAGCTATCAGCGGGGGCCTAGCACAGATACGCAGTATTTT. Its protein product is CASSYQRGPSTDTQYF.

CDR3 region: CASSQLSLRGGFYEQYF. Here the CDR3 DNA reads TGTGCCAGCAGCCAGCTGAGCCTCCGGGGGGGGTTCTACGAGCAGTACTTC. The chain employs TRBV14 and TRBJ2-7; 8 bases align to TRBD2. This CDR3 is 17 amino acids long. J lost 3 bases, V lost 3 bases, and 13 bases had no gene match. Germline values: CDR1 SGHDN, CDR2 FVKESK.

V gene TRBV7-2 combines with J gene TRBJ2-3, with TRBD2 matching over 11 bases. Trimming at V came to 5 bases and at J to 1 base, leaving 8 bases not matched to a gene. The germline gives CDR1 SGHTA, CDR2 FQGNSA. This CDR3 has 17 residues. For the CDR3, the DNA is TGTGCCAGCAGCGCACGACTAGCGGGGTCGCGCACAGATACGCAGTATTTT. This sequence encodes CASSARLAGSRTDTQYF.

The table lists this clone with many counts. The V call is TRBV7-2, the J call TRBJ2-1, with 9 bases lining up with TRBD2. V trimming: 7 bases; J trimming: 4 bases; junction bases outside the gene matches: 8. Per germline, CDR1 SGHTA and CDR2 FQGNSA. This CDR3 comprises 15 residues. CDR3 sequence: CASNIRTSEYNEQFF. Here the CDR3 DNA reads TGTGCCAGCAACATTAGGACTAGCGAGTACAATGAGCAGTTCTTC.